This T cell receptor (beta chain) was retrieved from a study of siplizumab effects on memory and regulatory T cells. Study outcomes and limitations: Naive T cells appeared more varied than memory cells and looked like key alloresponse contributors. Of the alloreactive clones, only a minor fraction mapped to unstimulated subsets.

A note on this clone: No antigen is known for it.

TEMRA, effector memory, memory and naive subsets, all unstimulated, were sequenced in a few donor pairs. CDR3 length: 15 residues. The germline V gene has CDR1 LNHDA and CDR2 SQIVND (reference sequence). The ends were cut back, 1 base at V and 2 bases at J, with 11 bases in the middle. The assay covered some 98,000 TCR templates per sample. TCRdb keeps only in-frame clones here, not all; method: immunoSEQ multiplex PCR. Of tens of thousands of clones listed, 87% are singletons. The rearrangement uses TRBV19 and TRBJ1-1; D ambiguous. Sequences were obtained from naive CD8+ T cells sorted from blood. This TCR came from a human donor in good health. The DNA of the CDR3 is TGTGCCAGTAGTATAGGGAGGCAGTCAAACACTGAAGCTTTCTTT. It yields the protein CASSIGRQSNTEAFF.